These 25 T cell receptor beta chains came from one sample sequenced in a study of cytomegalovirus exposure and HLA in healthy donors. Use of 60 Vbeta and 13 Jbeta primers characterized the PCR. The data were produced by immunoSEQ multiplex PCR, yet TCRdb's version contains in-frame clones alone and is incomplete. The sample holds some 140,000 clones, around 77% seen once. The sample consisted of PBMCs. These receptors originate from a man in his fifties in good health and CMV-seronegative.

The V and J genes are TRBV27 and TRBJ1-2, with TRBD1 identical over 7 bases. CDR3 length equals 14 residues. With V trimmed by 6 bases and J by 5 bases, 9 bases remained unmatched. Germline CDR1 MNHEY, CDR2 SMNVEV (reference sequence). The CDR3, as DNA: TGTGCCAGCAGCTCAAGTAAGGGGGCTTATGGCTACACCTTC. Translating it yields CASSSSKGAYGYTF.

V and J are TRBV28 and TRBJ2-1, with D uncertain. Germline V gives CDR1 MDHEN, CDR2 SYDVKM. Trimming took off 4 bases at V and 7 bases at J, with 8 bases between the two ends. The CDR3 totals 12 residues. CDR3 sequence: CASSSTINEQFF. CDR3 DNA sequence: TGTGCCAGCAGTTCCACTATAAATGAGCAGTTCTTC.

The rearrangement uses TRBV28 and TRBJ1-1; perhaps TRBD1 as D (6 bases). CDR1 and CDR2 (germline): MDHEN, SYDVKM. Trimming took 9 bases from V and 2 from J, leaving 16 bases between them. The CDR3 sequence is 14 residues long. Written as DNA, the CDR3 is TGTGCCAGTCCTAACAGGGCTTTCAACACTGAAGCTTTCTTT. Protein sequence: CASPNRAFNTEAFF.

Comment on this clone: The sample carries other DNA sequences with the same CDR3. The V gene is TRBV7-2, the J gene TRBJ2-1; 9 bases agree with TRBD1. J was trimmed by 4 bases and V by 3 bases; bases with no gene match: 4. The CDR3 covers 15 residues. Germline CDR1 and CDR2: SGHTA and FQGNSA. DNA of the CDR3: TGTGCCAGCAGCTTGGACAGGGGAAGTTACAATGAGCAGTTCTTC. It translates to CASSLDRGSYNEQFF.

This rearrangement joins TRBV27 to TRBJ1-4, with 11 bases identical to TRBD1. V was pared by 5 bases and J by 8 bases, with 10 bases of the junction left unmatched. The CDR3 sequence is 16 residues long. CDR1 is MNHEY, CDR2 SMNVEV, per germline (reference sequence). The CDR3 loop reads CASSRTPGQGVEKLFF. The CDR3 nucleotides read TGTGCCAGCAGTCGCACGCCGGGACAGGGGGTCGAAAAACTGTTTTTT.

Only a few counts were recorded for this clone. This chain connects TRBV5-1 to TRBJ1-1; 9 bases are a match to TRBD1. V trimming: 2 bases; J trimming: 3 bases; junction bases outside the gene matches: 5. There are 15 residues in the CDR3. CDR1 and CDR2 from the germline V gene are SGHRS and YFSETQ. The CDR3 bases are TGCGCCAGCAGCTTTTCCGGGACAGGGCACACTGAAGCTTTCTTT. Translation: CASSFSGTGHTEAFF.

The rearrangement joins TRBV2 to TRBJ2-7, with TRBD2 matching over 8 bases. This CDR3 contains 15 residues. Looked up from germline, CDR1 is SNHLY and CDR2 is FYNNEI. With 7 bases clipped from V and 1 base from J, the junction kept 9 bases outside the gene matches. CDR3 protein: CASNADASGSYEQYF. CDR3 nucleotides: TGTGCCAGCAATGCCGATGCTAGCGGGTCCTACGAGCAGTACTTC.

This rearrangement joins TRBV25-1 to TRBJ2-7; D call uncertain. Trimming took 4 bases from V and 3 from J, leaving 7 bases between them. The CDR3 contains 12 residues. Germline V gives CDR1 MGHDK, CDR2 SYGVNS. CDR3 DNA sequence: TGTGCCAGCAGTGGAAACAGCTACGAGCAGTACTTC. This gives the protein CASSGNSYEQYF.

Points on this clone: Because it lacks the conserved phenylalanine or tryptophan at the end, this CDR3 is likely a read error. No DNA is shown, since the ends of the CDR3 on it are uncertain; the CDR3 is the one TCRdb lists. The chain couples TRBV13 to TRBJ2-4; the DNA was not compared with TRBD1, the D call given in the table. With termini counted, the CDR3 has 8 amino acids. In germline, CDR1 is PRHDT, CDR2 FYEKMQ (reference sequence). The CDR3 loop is CASRLQGT.

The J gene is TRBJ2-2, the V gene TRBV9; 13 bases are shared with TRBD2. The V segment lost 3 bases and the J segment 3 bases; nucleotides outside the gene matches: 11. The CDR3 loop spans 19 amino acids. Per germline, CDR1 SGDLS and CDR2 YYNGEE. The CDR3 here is CASSARTSGGPLDTGELFF. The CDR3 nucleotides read TGTGCCAGCAGCGCACGGACTAGCGGGGGCCCCCTCGACACCGGGGAGCTGTTTTTT.

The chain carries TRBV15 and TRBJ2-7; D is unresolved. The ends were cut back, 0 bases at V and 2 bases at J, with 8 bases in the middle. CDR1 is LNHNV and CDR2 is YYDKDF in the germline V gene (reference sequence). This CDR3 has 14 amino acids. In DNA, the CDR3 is TGTGCCACCAGCAGAGATCCGAGTGCCTACGAGCAGTACTTC. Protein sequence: CATSRDPSAYEQYF.

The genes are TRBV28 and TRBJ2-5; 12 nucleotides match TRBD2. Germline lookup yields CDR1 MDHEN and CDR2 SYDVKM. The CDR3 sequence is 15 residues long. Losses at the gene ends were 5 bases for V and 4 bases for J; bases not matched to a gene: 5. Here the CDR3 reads CASSTRLAGVETQYF. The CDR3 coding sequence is TGTGCCAGCAGTACCCGACTAGCGGGAGTAGAGACCCAGTACTTC.

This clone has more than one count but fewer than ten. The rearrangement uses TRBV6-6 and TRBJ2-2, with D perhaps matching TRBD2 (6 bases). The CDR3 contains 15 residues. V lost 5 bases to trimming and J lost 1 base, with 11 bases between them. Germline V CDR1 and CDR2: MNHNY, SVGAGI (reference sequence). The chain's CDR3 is CASSHGGRNTGELFF. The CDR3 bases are TGTGCCAGCAGTCATGGAGGGCGGAACACCGGGGAGCTGTTTTTT.

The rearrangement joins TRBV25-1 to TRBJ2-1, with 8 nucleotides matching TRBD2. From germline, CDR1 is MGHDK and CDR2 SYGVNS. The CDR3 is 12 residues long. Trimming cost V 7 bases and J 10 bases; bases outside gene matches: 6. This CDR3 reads CASILPGGEQFF. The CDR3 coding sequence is TGTGCCAGCATACTCCCGGGGGGGGAGCAGTTCTTC. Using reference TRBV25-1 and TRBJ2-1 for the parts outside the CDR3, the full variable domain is EADIYQTPRYLVIGTGKKITLECSQTMGHDKMYWYQQDPGMELHLIHYSYGVNSTEKGDLSSESTVSRIRTEHFPLTLESARPSHTSQYLCASILPGGEQFFGPGTRLTVL.

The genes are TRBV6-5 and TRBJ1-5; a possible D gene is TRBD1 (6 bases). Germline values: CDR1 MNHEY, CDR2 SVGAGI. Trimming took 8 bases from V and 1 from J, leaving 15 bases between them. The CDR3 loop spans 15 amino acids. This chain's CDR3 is CASRTVVLSNQPQHF. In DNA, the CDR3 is TGTGCCAGCCGGACAGTGGTGTTGAGCAATCAGCCCCAGCATTTT.

The CDR3 reads CASRPTATGGLRETQYF. The CDR3 nucleotides read TGCGCCAGCAGACCGACCGCGACAGGGGGCTTAAGGGAGACCCAGTACTTC. The rearrangement joins TRBV5-1 to TRBJ2-5; 10 bases map to TRBD1. Germline trimming cut 5 bases from V and 5 bases from J; bases unmatched to any gene: 15. In germline, CDR1 is SGHRS, CDR2 YFSETQ. The CDR3 covers 17 residues.

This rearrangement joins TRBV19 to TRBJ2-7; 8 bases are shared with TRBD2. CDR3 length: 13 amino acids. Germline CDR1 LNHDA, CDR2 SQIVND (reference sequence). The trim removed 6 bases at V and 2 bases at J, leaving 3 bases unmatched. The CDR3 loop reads CASSAGGPYEQYF. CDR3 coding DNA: TGTGCCAGTAGCGCGGGAGGCCCCTACGAGCAGTACTTC. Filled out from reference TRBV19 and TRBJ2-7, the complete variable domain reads DGGITQSPKYLFRKEGQNVTLSCEQNLNHDAMYWYRQDPGQGLRLIYYSQIVNDFQKGDIAEGYSVSREKKESFPLTVTSAQKNPTAFYLCASSAGGPYEQYFGPGTRLTVT.

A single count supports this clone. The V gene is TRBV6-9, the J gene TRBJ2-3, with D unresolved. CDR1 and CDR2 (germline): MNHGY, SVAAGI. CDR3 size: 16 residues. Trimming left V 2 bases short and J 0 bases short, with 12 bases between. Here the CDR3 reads CASSYIGTVSTDTQYF. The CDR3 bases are TGTGCCAGCAGTTATATTGGTACAGTAAGCACAGATACGCAGTATTTT.

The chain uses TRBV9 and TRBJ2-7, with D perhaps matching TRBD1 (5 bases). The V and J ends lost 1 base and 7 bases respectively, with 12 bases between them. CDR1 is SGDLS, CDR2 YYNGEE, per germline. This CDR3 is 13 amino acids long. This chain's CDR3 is CASSVTTETEQYF. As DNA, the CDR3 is TGTGCCAGCAGCGTAACGACAGAGACTGAGCAGTACTTC.

The CDR3 here is CASTHSGGYEQYF. In DNA form, the CDR3 reads TGTGCCAGCACCCACTCTGGGGGGTACGAGCAGTACTTC. This chain joins TRBV6-1 and TRBJ2-7; TRBD2 might be the D (6 bases). Germline CDR1 MNHNS, CDR2 SASEGT. CDR3 length equals 13 residues. V was shortened by 7 bases and J by 4 bases, with 14 bases between the two germline ends.

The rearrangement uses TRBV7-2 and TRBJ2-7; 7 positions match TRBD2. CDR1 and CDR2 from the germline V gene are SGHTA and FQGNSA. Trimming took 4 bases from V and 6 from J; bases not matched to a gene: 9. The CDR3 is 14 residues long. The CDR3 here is CASSSGREYSEQYF. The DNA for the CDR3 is TGTGCCAGCAGCTCCGGGCGGGAGTACTCCGAGCAGTACTTC. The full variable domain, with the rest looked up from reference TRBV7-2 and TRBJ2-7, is GAGVSQSPSNKVTEKGKDVELRCDPISGHTALYWYRQSLGQGLEFLIYFQGNSAPDKSGLPSDRFSAERTGGSVSTLTIQRTQQEDSAVYLCASSSGREYSEQYFGPGTRLTVT.

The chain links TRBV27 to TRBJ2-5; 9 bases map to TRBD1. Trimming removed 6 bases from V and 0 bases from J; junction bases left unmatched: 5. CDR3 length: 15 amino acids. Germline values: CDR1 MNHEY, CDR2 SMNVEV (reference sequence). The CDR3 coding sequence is TGTGCCAGCAGCCGGGACAGGGAGTACCAAGAGACCCAGTACTTC. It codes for CASSRDREYQETQYF.

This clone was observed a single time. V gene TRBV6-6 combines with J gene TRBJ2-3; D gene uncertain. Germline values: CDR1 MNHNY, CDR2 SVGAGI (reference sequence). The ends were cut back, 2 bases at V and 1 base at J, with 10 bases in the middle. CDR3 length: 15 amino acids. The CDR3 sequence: CASSYASYGTDTQYF. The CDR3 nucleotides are TGTGCCAGCAGTTACGCTAGTTACGGCACAGATACGCAGTATTTT.

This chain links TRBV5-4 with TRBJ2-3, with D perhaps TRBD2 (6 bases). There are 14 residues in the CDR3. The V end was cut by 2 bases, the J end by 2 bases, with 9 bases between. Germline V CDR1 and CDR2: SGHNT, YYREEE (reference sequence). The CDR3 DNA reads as TGTGCCAGCAGCTTAGGAGGGACCACAGATACGCAGTATTTT. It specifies CASSLGGTTDTQYF.

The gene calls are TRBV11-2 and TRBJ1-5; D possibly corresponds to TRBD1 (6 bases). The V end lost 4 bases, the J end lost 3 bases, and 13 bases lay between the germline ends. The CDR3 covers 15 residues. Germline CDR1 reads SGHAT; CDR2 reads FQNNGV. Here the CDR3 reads CASSSLTGLNQPQHF. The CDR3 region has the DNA TGTGCCAGCAGCTCCCTGACAGGCCTCAATCAGCCCCAGCATTTT.